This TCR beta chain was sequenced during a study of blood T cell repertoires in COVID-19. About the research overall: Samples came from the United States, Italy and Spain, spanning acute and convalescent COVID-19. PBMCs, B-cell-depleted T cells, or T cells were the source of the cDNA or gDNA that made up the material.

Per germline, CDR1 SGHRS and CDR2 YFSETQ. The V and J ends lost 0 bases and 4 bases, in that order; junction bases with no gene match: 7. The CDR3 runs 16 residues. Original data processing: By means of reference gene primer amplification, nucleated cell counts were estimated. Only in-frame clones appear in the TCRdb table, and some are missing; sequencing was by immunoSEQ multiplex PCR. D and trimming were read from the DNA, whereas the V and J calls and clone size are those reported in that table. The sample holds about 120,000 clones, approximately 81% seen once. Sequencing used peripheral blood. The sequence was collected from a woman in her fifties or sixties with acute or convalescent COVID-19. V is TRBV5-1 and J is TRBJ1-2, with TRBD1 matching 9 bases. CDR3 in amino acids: CASSLGADRGSYGYTF. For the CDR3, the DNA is TGCGCCAGCAGCTTGGGAGCGGACAGGGGATCCTATGGCTACACCTTC.